The 27 T cell receptor beta chains presented below share a single source sample, sequenced in a study of shared clonotypes between healthy human individuals. Data came from immunoSEQ multiplex PCR; TCRdb stores just in-frame clones and leaves some out. The profile shows approximately 2.5 million clones, more than 85% of them singletons. The sequencing input was naive CD4+ T cells from PBMCs. Subset indicated: CD45RA+ positively selected. The receptors come from a man aged 18 to 29 in good health. Some clones in this sample may be carry-over from other donors' samples.

The genes are TRBV19 and TRBJ2-2, with D possibly matching TRBD1 (6 bases). Trimming removed 4 bases from V and 3 bases from J, with 15 bases in between. Germline loops: CDR1 LNHDA, CDR2 SQIVND (reference sequence). The CDR3 consists of 16 residues. CDR3 DNA: TGTGCCAGTAGTACCCTCCGCAGGGGTGACACCGGGGAGCTGTTTTTT. It specifies CASSTLRRGDTGELFF.

This clone occurred a few times. V and J are TRBV11-2 and TRBJ1-1; D is uncertain. Germline loops: CDR1 SGHAT, CDR2 FQNNGV. Between the trimmed V and J ends, which lost 5 bases and 2 bases, there was a span of 9 bases. The CDR3 is 13 amino acids. CDR3 nucleotide sequence: TGTGCCAGCAGCGGCGACCACAACACTGAAGCTTTCTTT. Translation: CASSGDHNTEAFF.

Remarks on this clone: Other DNA sequences within the sample encode an identical CDR3. The chain is built from TRBV5-1 and TRBJ2-5; the match to TRBD2 covers 8 bases. The CDR3 consists of 15 residues. CDR1 SGHRS and CDR2 YFSETQ come from the germline V gene. V trimming: 0 bases; J trimming: 5 bases; junction bases outside the gene matches: 6. CDR3 residues: CASSLVAGGRETQYF. The CDR3 nucleotides read TGCGCCAGCAGCTTGGTCGCGGGAGGCCGGGAGACCCAGTACTTC.

This rearrangement joins TRBV9 to TRBJ2-7, with 7 bases identical to TRBD2. The CDR3 contains 15 residues. Looked up from germline, CDR1 is SGDLS and CDR2 is YYNGEE. With V trimmed by 1 base and J by 3 bases, 7 bases remained unmatched. This CDR3 reads CASSVQAGVGYEQYF. In nucleotides, the CDR3 is TGTGCCAGCAGCGTACAGGCGGGGGTCGGCTACGAGCAGTACTTC.

This sequence joins TRBV7-6 and TRBJ2-1, with 7 bases fitting TRBD2. The CDR3 is 15 residues long. With 5 bases clipped from V and 9 bases from J, the junction kept 13 bases outside the gene matches. CDR1 is SGHVS and CDR2 is FNYEAQ in the germline V gene. The CDR3 loop is CASSLLGGGPGEQFF. The CDR3 bases are TGTGCCAGCAGCCTTCTTGGGGGAGGGCCAGGTGAGCAGTTCTTC.

This clone has a single count. This chain uses TRBV7-2 with TRBJ2-4; 11 bases match TRBD2. V dropped 8 bases and J dropped 9; count of bases not matched to a gene: 12. This CDR3 is built from 15 residues. Per germline, CDR1 SGHTA and CDR2 FQGNSA. The CDR3: CASGDSGRAQSIQYF. CDR3 in DNA: TGTGCCAGCGGGGATAGCGGGAGGGCCCAAAGCATTCAGTACTTC.

The CDR3 region has the DNA TGCGCCAGCAGCCAAGCGGCCCAAGCAAGTTATGGCTACACCTTC. Translated, it gives CASSQAAQASYGYTF. The chain has TRBV4-3 and TRBJ1-2; D unresolved. Looked up from germline, CDR1 is LGHNA and CDR2 is YSLEER. This CDR3 has 15 residues. With 1 base removed from V and 5 bases from J, the gap between germline ends came to 14 bases.

V and J are TRBV7-2 and TRBJ2-1; D is unresolved. The germline V gene encodes CDR1 SGHTA and CDR2 FQGNSA. The CDR3 totals 16 residues. Trimming removed 2 bases at V and 9 bases at J, with 20 bases between. The CDR3 nucleotides read TGTGCCAGCAGCTTATCCCTAGGCTCTACCACAATTGAGCAGTTCTTC. It codes for CASSLSLGSTTIEQFF. The full variable domain, its missing parts supplied by reference TRBV7-2 and TRBJ2-1, is GAGVSQSPSNKVTEKGKDVELRCDPISGHTALYWYRQSLGQGLEFLIYFQGNSAPDKSGLPSDRFSAERTGGSVSTLTIQRTQQEDSAVYLCASSLSLGSTTIEQFFGPGTRLTVL.

The gene calls are TRBV5-4 and TRBJ1-6, with D possibly TRBD1 on 6 matching bases. Per germline, CDR1 SGHNT and CDR2 YYREEE (reference sequence). The CDR3 totals 15 residues. The V end was cut by 6 bases, the J end by 4 bases, with 14 bases between. DNA for the CDR3: TGTGCCAGCACCTCCGGGGGGGCGTATAATTCACCCCTCCACTTT. Translating it yields CASTSGGAYNSPLHF.

This chain uses TRBV12-5 with TRBJ2-2, with 7 nucleotides matching TRBD2. The CDR3 covers 15 residues. J was trimmed by 3 bases and V by 7 bases; bases with no gene match: 8. Germline assignment: CDR1 LGHNT and CDR2 FRNRAP. The CDR3 reads CASAPGSGYTGELFF. For the CDR3, the DNA is TGTGCTAGTGCCCCGGGTAGCGGGTACACCGGGGAGCTGTTTTTT. Full variable domain (missing parts from reference TRBV12-5 and TRBJ2-2): DARVTQTPRHKVTEMGQEVTMRCQPILGHNTVFWYRQTMMQGLELLAYFRNRAPLDDSGMPKDRFSAEMPDATLATLKIQPSEPRDSAVYFCASAPGSGYTGELFFGEGSRLTVL.

The gene calls are TRBV4-1 and TRBJ2-1, with 8 nucleotides matching TRBD2. J lost 15 bases, V lost 4 bases, and 14 bases had no gene match. Germline loops: CDR1 MGHRA, CDR2 YSYEKL. The CDR3 sequence is 14 residues long. CDR3 protein: CASSLGGGLEVLFF. The CDR3, as DNA: TGCGCCAGCAGCCTCGGCGGGGGACTAGAGGTTTTGTTCTTC.

The chain links TRBV6-1 to TRBJ2-2, with D possibly being TRBD1 (5 bases). The CDR3 runs 13 residues. V lost 4 bases to trimming and J lost 7 bases, with 10 bases between them. Germline-derived CDR1 and CDR2 are MNHNS and SASEGT. CDR3 region: CASSAGAVGELFF. The CDR3 nucleotides read TGTGCCAGCAGTGCTGGGGCGGTCGGGGAGCTGTTTTTT.

The CDR3 sequence: CASSFYPARGDGYTF. In DNA, the CDR3 is TGTGCCAGCAGCTTTTACCCTGCCAGGGGTGATGGCTACACCTTC. The chain links TRBV9 to TRBJ1-2, with D possibly matching TRBD1 (6 bases). V was cut by 4 bases and J by 6 bases, with 19 bases left in between. Germline V gene data show CDR1 as SGDLS and CDR2 as YYNGEE. This CDR3 has 15 amino acids.

This clone was observed a handful of times. Within the sample, other DNA sequences also encode this same CDR3. The rearrangement uses TRBV28 and TRBJ1-1; D is undetermined. In germline, CDR1 is MDHEN, CDR2 SYDVKM. Trimming shortened V by 9 bases and J by 5 bases, and 7 bases separated the two germline ends. This CDR3 comprises 10 residues. The CDR3 loop is CASRGTEAFF. Here the CDR3 DNA reads TGTGCCAGTAGAGGGACTGAAGCTTTCTTT.

On this clone: Other DNA sequences in the same sample also yield this CDR3. This chain connects TRBV7-3 to TRBJ2-5; D unresolved. CDR1 is SGHTA, CDR2 FQGTGA, per germline. This CDR3 spans 13 amino acids. The ends were cut back, 5 bases at V and 4 bases at J, with 11 bases in the middle. The CDR3 sequence is CASSPGVGETQYF. As DNA, the CDR3 is TGTGCCAGCAGCCCCGGTGTTGGAGAGACCCAGTACTTC.

The V call is TRBV2, the J call TRBJ2-5, with a possible D match to TRBD2 (5 bases). V was clipped by 4 bases and J by 0 bases, with 9 bases between them. This CDR3 is built from 14 residues. Germline V gene sequence: CDR1 SNHLY, CDR2 FYNNEI. This CDR3 is CASSVPADQETQYF. CDR3 DNA sequence: TGTGCCAGCAGTGTACCAGCGGACCAAGAGACCCAGTACTTC.

The chain joins TRBV5-1 to TRBJ2-7, with a weak D call TRBD1 (6 bases). Trimming took off 5 bases at V and 4 bases at J, with 10 bases between the two ends. Germline CDR1 is SGHRS and CDR2 is YFSETQ. The CDR3 extends over 12 amino acids. The CDR3 DNA is TGCGCCAGCAGATCACAGGGATACGAGCAGTACTTC. This gives the protein CASRSQGYEQYF.

The rearrangement joins TRBV6-5 to TRBJ1-4; 9 nucleotides agree with TRBD1. This CDR3 has 15 amino acids. Unmatched junction bases numbered 5, after V lost 5 bases and J lost 4 bases. Germline CDR1 is MNHEY and CDR2 is SVGAGI. In DNA, the CDR3 is TGTGCCAGCAGTCGATCGACAGGGGGTAATGAAAAACTGTTTTTT. Amino acids: CASSRSTGGNEKLFF.

This chain uses TRBV4-3 with TRBJ2-3; 10 bases match TRBD2. J gave up 4 bases and V 2 bases, and 6 bases lay outside the gene matches. This CDR3 has 16 amino acids. Germline CDR1 LGHNA, CDR2 YSLEER. DNA for the CDR3: TGCGCCAGCAGCCAATCGGGACTAGCGATAGCAGATACGCAGTATTTT. It is translated as CASSQSGLAIADTQYF.

This clone was seen only once. The chain has TRBV27 and TRBJ2-7, with 7 bases matching TRBD1. Germline V gene data show CDR1 as MNHEY and CDR2 as SMNVEV (reference sequence). With V trimmed by 5 bases and J by 0 bases, 4 bases remained unmatched. CDR3 length equals 14 residues. The CDR3 sequence: CASSRQGDSYEQYF. In DNA, the CDR3 is TGTGCCAGCAGTCGACAGGGAGACTCCTACGAGCAGTACTTC.

The J gene is TRBJ2-4, the V gene TRBV19, with a tentative D call TRBD2 (6 bases). Trimming shortened V by 3 bases and J by 2 bases, and 8 bases separated the two germline ends. CDR1 is LNHDA and CDR2 is SQIVND in the germline V gene (reference sequence). The CDR3 runs to 14 residues. DNA of the CDR3: TGTGCCAGTAGTATGGGCGGGACCAAAAACATTCAGTACTTC. Translating it yields CASSMGGTKNIQYF.

This clone showed up just once. The chain joins TRBV11-3 to TRBJ2-7, with a possible D match to TRBD2 (6 bases). This CDR3 contains 14 residues. V lost 1 base and J 0 bases, leaving 7 bases between the germline ends. CDR1 and CDR2 from the germline V gene are SGHNT and YENEEA. CDR3 sequence: CASSLAGDSYEQYF. The CDR3 DNA follows: TGTGCCAGCAGCTTAGCGGGAGACTCCTACGAGCAGTACTTC.

The chain joins TRBV19 to TRBJ2-1; tentative D call: TRBD1 (7 bases). Deletions cut 4 bases from V and 0 bases from J, with 13 bases between. From germline, CDR1 is LNHDA and CDR2 SQIVND (reference sequence). The CDR3 contains 16 residues. The CDR3 DNA reads TGTGCCAGTAGTAGAGGAGGGACAGTCTCCTACAATGAGCAGTTCTTC. Residues: CASSRGGTVSYNEQFF.

V usage is TRBV11-2 and J usage is TRBJ2-4; D ambiguous. The CDR3 covers 14 residues. Trimming took 4 bases from V and 2 from J, leaving 9 bases between them. Germline lookup yields CDR1 SGHAT and CDR2 FQNNGV. As DNA, the CDR3 is TGTGCCAGCAGCTCCCAGGACCCCAAAAACATTCAGTACTTC. Amino acids: CASSSQDPKNIQYF.

The chain carries TRBV10-1 and TRBJ2-7; perhaps TRBD2 as D (6 bases). Between the trimmed V and J ends, which lost 4 bases and 6 bases, there was a span of 13 bases. CDR1 WNHNN and CDR2 SYGVQD come from the germline V gene (reference sequence). The CDR3 has 13 amino acids. CDR3 sequence: CASSASRDFEQYF. CDR3 coding DNA: TGCGCCAGCAGTGCGTCCCGGGACTTCGAGCAGTACTTC.

The genes are TRBV4-3 and TRBJ2-1, with 13 bases matching TRBD2. The trim removed 4 bases at V and 3 bases at J, leaving 0 bases unmatched. Germline V CDR1 and CDR2: LGHNA, YSLEER. This CDR3 contains 15 residues. The CDR3 spells CASSRLAGGYNEQFF. The CDR3 DNA follows: TGCGCCAGCAGCCGACTAGCGGGAGGCTACAATGAGCAGTTCTTC.

The genes are TRBV10-3 and TRBJ1-6; D possibly corresponds to TRBD1 (6 bases). Germline V CDR1 and CDR2: ENHRY, SYGVKD. V was clipped by 2 bases and J by 5 bases, with 16 bases between them. The CDR3 loop spans 17 amino acids. CDR3 coding DNA: TGTGCCATCAGTGAGGTGGGGGCCGGTCCCAATAATTCACCCCTCCACTTT. This translates into CAISEVGAGPNNSPLHF.